This paragraph reports one TCR beta chain. The time point was: baseline, week 1 (first vaccination visit). Treatment defined: pre-vaccination baseline after standard-of-care therapy. Donors' newly diagnosed IDH1-mutant WHO grade 3 or 4 astrocytomas lacked nuclear ATRX. The data were obtained in a study of a mutant IDH1 vaccine in newly diagnosed glioma. About the study: Before enrollment, the patients had been treated with radiotherapy alone, temozolomide alone, or both together. Most of them had received both.

Data came from immunoSEQ multiplex PCR; TCRdb stores just in-frame clones and leaves some out. The table lists tens of thousands of clones, about four fifths of them singletons. This CDR3 contains 15 residues. From germline, CDR1 is LGHNA and CDR2 YNFKEQ. The germline V and J ends were trimmed by 4 bases and 2 bases, with 14 bases remaining between them. The receptor's source is a man between 40 and 49 years old with glioma. Some clones in this sample may be carry-over from other donors' samples. The sample was PBMCs, taken from a glioma patient treated with radiotherapy, temozolomide or both. V is TRBV4-2 and J is TRBJ2-5; no clear D gene. The CDR3 spells CASSRQDVPQETQYF. The CDR3 region has the DNA TGTGCCAGCAGCCGCCAAGATGTCCCGCAAGAGACCCAGTACTTC.